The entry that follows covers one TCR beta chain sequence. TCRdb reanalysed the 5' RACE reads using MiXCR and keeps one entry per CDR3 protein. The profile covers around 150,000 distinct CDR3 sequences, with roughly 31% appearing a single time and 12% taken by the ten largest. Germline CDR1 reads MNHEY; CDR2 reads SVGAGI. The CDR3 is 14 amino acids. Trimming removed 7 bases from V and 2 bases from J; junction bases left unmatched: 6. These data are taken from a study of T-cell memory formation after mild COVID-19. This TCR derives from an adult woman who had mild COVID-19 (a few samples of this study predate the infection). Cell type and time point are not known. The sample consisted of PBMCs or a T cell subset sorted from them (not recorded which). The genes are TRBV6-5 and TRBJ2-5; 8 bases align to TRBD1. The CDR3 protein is CASKSGQGQETQYF. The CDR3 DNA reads TGTGCCAGCAAATCCGGACAGGGACAAGAGACCCAGTACTTC.